The sequence of this T cell receptor beta chain was determined in a study of cytomegalovirus exposure and HLA in healthy donors. Study in general: Researchers found that about four fifths of 350 to 500 genotyped donors fell within the Caucasian-associated ancestry cluster.

Primers included in the PCR were 60 Vbeta and 13 Jbeta primers. Data came from immunoSEQ multiplex PCR; TCRdb stores just in-frame clones and leaves some out. The repertoire includes 200,000 to 250,000 clones, 83% of them detected once, and approximately 1.5% sits in the top ten. The CDR3 has 13 amino acids. The ends were cut back, 5 bases at V and 2 bases at J, with 9 bases in the middle. CDR1 and CDR2 (germline): LNHDA, SQIVND (reference sequence). The receptor was derived from a girl aged 5-17 years in good health and CMV-seronegative. Sequenced sample: PBMCs. This rearrangement joins TRBV19 to TRBJ1-2, with a weak D call TRBD1 (6 bases). The CDR3 DNA sequence: TGTGCCAGTAGTGGACAGAGGAACTATGGCTACACCTTC. Its protein is CASSGQRNYGYTF. Drawing the rest from reference TRBV19 and TRBJ1-2, the complete variable domain is DGGITQSPKYLFRKEGQNVTLSCEQNLNHDAMYWYRQDPGQGLRLIYYSQIVNDFQKGDIAEGYSVSREKKESFPLTVTSAQKNPTAFYLCASSGQRNYGYTFGSGTRLTVV.